This T cell receptor beta chain is drawn from a study of blood T cells in healthy people across ages. Broader study findings: Naive T cell percentage and TCR beta diversity correlated strongly. One million T cells yielded diversity estimates that were considered underestimates.

Alongside a J-beta primer mix, a sample-barcoded 5' primer served in a second PCR lasting 7 to 11 cycles. No fewer than 3 million CDR3-containing paired-end reads came from each sample. TCRdb called the 5' RACE reads again in MiXCR, with one record for every CDR3 protein. The data contain 710,000 or so distinct CDR3 sequences, roughly 32% of them singletons. This clonotype was detected many times. The antigen remains unidentified. Sequenced: blood. The TCR was taken from a woman aged 80 or older in good health.

CDR3 residues: CASSKGAQRAGETQYF. The CDR3 coding sequence is TGTGCCAGCTCCAAGGGCGCACAGCGGGCGGGAGAGACCCAGTACTTC. This chain joins TRBV7-9 and TRBJ2-5; D possibly corresponds to TRBD2 (6 bases). Trimming took 8 bases from V and 4 from J, leaving 23 bases between them. CDR3 length: 16 residues. Germline V gene data show CDR1 as SEHNR and CDR2 as FQNEAQ (reference sequence).